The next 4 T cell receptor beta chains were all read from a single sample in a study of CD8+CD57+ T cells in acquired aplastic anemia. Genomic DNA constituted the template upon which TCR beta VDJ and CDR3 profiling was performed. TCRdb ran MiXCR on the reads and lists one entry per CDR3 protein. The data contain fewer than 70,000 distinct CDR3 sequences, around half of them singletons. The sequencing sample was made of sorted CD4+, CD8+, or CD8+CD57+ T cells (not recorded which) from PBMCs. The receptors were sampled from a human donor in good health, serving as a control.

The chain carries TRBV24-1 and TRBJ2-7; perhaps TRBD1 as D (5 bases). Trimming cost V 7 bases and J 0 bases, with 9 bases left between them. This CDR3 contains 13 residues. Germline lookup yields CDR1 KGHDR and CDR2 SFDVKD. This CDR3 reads CATRGASSYEQYF. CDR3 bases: TGTGCCACCAGAGGGGCGAGCTCCTACGAGCAGTACTTC.

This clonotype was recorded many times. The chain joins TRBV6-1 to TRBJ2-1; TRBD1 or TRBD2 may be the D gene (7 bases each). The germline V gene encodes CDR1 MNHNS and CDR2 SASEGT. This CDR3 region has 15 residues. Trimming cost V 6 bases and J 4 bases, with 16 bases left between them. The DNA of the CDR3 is TGTGCCAGCAGAGCGGGGACAGCCCCTTACAATGAGCAGTTCTTC. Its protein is CASRAGTAPYNEQFF.

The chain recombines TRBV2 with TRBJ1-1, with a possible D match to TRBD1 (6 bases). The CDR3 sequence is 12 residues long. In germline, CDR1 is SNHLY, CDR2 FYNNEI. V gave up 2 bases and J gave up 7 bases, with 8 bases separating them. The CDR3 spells CASSERGVEAFF. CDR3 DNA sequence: TGTGCCAGCAGTGAAAGGGGGGTTGAAGCTTTCTTT.

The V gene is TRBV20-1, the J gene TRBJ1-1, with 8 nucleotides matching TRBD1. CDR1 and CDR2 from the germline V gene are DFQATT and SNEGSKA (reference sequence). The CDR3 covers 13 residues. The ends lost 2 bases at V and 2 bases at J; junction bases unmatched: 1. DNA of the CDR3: TGCAGTGCTAGACCAGGGGGCAACACTGAAGCTTTCTTT. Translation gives CSARPGGNTEAFF.